A selection of T cell receptor beta chains follows, all from one sample in a study of PD-1 blockade in classical Hodgkin lymphoma. The protocol was immunoSEQ multiplex PCR, while the TCRdb copy is restricted to in-frame clones and leaves out a portion. The sample holds around 9,500 clones, around 79% seen once. Sequences were derived from CD4+ T cells from blood, sampled before the fourth cycle of nivolumab. These receptor sequences come from a human donor with classical Hodgkin lymphoma. Each CDR3 is given with its conserved first and last residue. A D gene is named only where the DNA matches it firmly. Clone size is shown for a subset of rows, as once, few, many or a class of expanded clone.

abundance	d_gene	j_gene	v_gene	CDR3nt	CDR3aa
-	-	TRBJ2-7	TRBV28	TGTGCCAGCAGTCTCCCCGGGTTTCGCGAGCAGTACTTC	CASSLPGFREQYF
-	-	TRBJ2-5	TRBV7-9	TGTGCCAGCAGGCCCATGGGGGCGGAGACCCAGTACTTC	CASRPMGAETQYF
once	TRBD1	TRBJ2-5	TRBV5-5	TGTGCCAGCAGCACTGGGACAGGGAAAGAGACCCAGTACTTC	CASSTGTGKETQYF
-	-	TRBJ2-3	TRBV5-1	TGCGCCAGCAGCTTGGGGGCGTACAGCACAGATACGCAGTATTTT	CASSLGAYSTDTQYF
-	-	TRBJ1-1	TRBV21-1	TGTGCCAGCACCTCGACAAGGTTTACCTCCCAACGCATGAACACTGAAGCTTTCTTT	CASTSTRFTSQRMNTEAFF
-	TRBD1	TRBJ1-1	TRBV5-6	TGTGCCAGCACCACCTTTGACAGGGGCGCGAACACTGAAGCTTTCTTT	CASTTFDRGANTEAFF
few	-	TRBJ2-3	TRBV28	TGTGCCAGCAGTTCAGCGGGCGTCGTCTCTAGCACAGATACGCAGTATTTT	CASSSAGVVSSTDTQYF
-	-	TRBJ2-7	TRBV11-2	TGTGCCAGCAGCTTCGGACAAGACTACGAGCAGTACTTC	CASSFGQDYEQYF
-	TRBD1	TRBJ1-1	TRBV7-8	TGTGCCAGCTCGGTGGACAGGGGAGCGACTGAAGCTTTCTTT	CASSVDRGATEAFF
-	-	TRBJ1-4	TRBV18	TGTGCCAGCTCACCGCTCGGTGGAACTAATGAAAAACTGTTTTTT	CASSPLGGTNEKLFF
-	-	TRBJ2-2	TRBV6-9	TGTGCCAGCAGTACCCCGGACACCGGGGAGCTGTTTTTT	CASSTPDTGELFF
-	-	TRBJ2-3	TRBV4-3	TGCGCCAGCAGCCTCCGTCTTAGGGAGGCTACGCAGTATTTT	CASSLRLREATQYF
once	-	TRBJ1-2	TRBV15	TGTGCCACCAGCAGACCGGGGACGGGTCAAATGAATGAGGGCTACACCTTC	CATSRPGTGQMNEGYTF
few	-	TRBJ2-3	TRBV7-2	TGTGCCAGCAGCTTAGGGGGGGCCACAGATACGCAGTATTTT	CASSLGGATDTQYF
few	-	TRBJ1-2	TRBV15	TGTGCCACCAGCAGAGATGGGGGAAGCTATGGCTACACCTTC	CATSRDGGSYGYTF
-	TRBD2	TRBJ2-4	TRBV5-8	TGTGCCAGCAAAGATGCCGGGACTAGCGGAAAAAACATTCAGTACTTC	CASKDAGTSGKNIQYF
few	-	TRBJ1-2	TRBV11-2	TGTGCCAGCAGCTTAGGGCGGTCAGTCTATGGCTACACCTTC	CASSLGRSVYGYTF
-	-	TRBJ2-6	TRBV7-9	TGTGCCAGCAGCTTATTTGTGGGGGGCTCTGGGGCCAACGTCCTGACTTTC	CASSLFVGGSGANVLTF
-	-	TRBJ1-2	TRBV7-2	TGTGCCAGCAGCCTGCAGGGACCTTACTATGGCTACACCTTC	CASSLQGPYYGYTF
-	-	TRBJ2-5	TRBV28	TGTGCCAGCAGTCCACGCTCCTTTACCCAGTACTTC	CASSPRSFTQYF
-	-	TRBJ2-5	TRBV5-8	TGTGCCAGCAGCTTCGACAAGGGCGGGGACACCCAAGAGACCCAGTACTTC	CASSFDKGGDTQETQYF
-	TRBD2	TRBJ2-3	TRBV5-1	TGCGCCAGCAGCAAAGCGGGAGGGGGCGGTACGCAGTATTTT	CASSKAGGGGTQYF
-	-	TRBJ1-4	TRBV5-1	TGCGCCAGCAGCTCCCCCCTACCTAAAAAACTGTTTTTT	CASSSPLPKKLFF
-	-	TRBJ1-2	TRBV5-8	TGTGCCAGCAGCTTAAGGGTTGATGGCTACACCTTC	CASSLRVDGYTF
medium-sized	TRBD1	TRBJ1-3	TRBV5-1	TGCGCCAGCAGCTTGGGGACAGGGGCTGGAAACACCATATATTTT	CASSLGTGAGNTIYF
-	-	TRBJ2-5	TRBV11-1	TGTGCCAGCAGTTTGTCGGTCACCTTGGAGACCCAGTACTTC	CASSLSVTLETQYF
-	-	TRBJ2-5	TRBV2	TGTGCCAGCAGGCTAATGACAGGAGCTAAAATACAAGAGACCCAGTACTTC	CASRLMTGAKIQETQYF
-	-	TRBJ2-3	TRBV28	TGTGCCAGCAGTTTAACGGCGGGGCGTACAGATACGCAGTATTTT	CASSLTAGRTDTQYF
-	-	TRBJ1-2	TRBV5-4	TGTGCCAGCAGCTACCGGGACGGAGGGTACTATGGCTACACCTTC	CASSYRDGGYYGYTF
-	-	TRBJ1-3	TRBV29-1	TGCAGCGTCCAGGGTAAGGGAAGAAACACCATATATTTT	CSVQGKGRNTIYF
-	-	TRBJ2-3	TRBV9	TGTGCCAGCTCCGGTCGGGGGGCGGGGGATACGCAGTATTTT	CASSGRGAGDTQYF
once	TRBD1	TRBJ2-4	TRBV5-1	TGCGCCAGCAGCTTGTCGGGACAGGGTATTAAAAACATTCAGTACTTC	CASSLSGQGIKNIQYF
-	-	TRBJ2-1	TRBV25-1	TGTGCCAGCAGTGATCCTAGCAGGGGGGCCACGTTCTTC	CASSDPSRGATFF